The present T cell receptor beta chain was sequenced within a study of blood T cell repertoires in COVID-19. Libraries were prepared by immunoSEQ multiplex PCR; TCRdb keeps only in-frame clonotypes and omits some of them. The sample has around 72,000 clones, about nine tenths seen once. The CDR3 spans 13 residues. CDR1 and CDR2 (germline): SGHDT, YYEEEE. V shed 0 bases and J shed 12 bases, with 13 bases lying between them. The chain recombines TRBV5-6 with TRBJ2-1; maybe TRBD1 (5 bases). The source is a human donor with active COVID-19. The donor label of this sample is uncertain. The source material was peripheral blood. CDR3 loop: CASSLGPRGVQFF. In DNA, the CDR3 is TGTGCCAGCAGCTTGGGCCCAAGGGGTGTGCAGTTCTTC.